The rows below give T cell receptor beta chains drawn from one sample of a study of shared clonotypes between healthy human individuals. Here immunoSEQ multiplex PCR was the method, and the copy in TCRdb shows in-frame clones only, minus some. The profile covers 400,000 to 600,000 clones, with around 79% appearing a single time and 13% taken by the ten largest. The sequenced material came from PBMCs. The receptors shown here come from a woman aged 40 to 50 in good health. Some clones in this sample may be carry-over from other donors' samples. Each CDR3 is given with its conserved first and last residue. A D gene is named only where the DNA matches it firmly. The size of a clone is reported for some rows only, either as once, few or many, or as a class for expanded clones.

-,TRBJ1-1,TRBV29-1,-,CSVDRQMLTEAFF,TGCAGCGTTGACCGACAGATGCTGACTGAAGCTTTCTTT
-,TRBJ1-5,TRBV15,-,CATSRDPGYSNQPQHF,TGTGCCACCAGCAGAGACCCGGGTTATAGCAATCAGCCCCAGCATTTT
TRBD2,TRBJ2-7,TRBV5-4,few,CASSWGTPGGEQYF,TGTGCCAGCAGCTGGGGAACCCCGGGGGGGGAGCAGTACTTC
-,TRBJ2-7,TRBV4-1,-,CASSQERSYEQYF,TGCGCCAGCAGCCAAGAGCGGTCCTACGAGCAGTACTTC
-,TRBJ2-7,TRBV30,-,CAWGSWEQYF,TGTGCCTGGGGGTCGTGGGAGCAGTACTTC
TRBD1,TRBJ1-2,TRBV25-1,-,CASIGTGARGYTF,TGTGCCAGCATTGGGACAGGGGCGCGAGGCTACACCTTC
-,TRBJ1-1,TRBV18,-,CASSPRDVGTEAFF,TGTGCCAGCTCACCACGGGACGTGGGCACTGAAGCTTTCTTT
TRBD1,TRBJ2-7,TRBV9,once,CASSAEGTASYEQYF,TGTGCCAGCAGCGCAGAAGGGACAGCGTCCTACGAGCAGTACTTC
-,TRBJ1-2,TRBV2,-,CALEVGYGGPMGYTF,TGTGCCCTCGAGGTCGGCTACGGGGGACCTATGGGCTACACCTTC
-,TRBJ1-5,TRBV4-1,-,CASSQVPGPYSNQPQHF,TGCGCCAGCAGCCAAGTTCCAGGGCCTTATAGCAATCAGCCCCAGCACTTT
-,TRBJ2-5,TRBV2,-,CASSPPRADSGFKETQYF,TGTGCCAGCAGTCCACCCCGGGCCGACAGCGGATTCAAAGAGACCCAGTACTTC
-,TRBJ1-5,TRBV2,once,CASRPDSNQPQHF,TGTGCCAGCAGGCCAGATAGCAATCAGCCCCAGCATTTT
-,TRBJ2-1,TRBV28,-,CASSLVSSYNEQFF,TGTGCCAGCAGTTTGGTGAGCTCCTACAATGAGCAGTTCTTC
-,TRBJ2-2,TRBV10-3,few,CAISENTGELFF,TGTGCCATCAGTGAAAACACCGGGGAGCTGTTTTTT
TRBD1,TRBJ1-5,TRBV30,once,CAWTQGAGQPQHF,TGTGCCTGGACCCAGGGGGCCGGTCAGCCCCAGCATTTT
-,TRBJ1-4,TRBV14,-,CASSQDQGRKEKLFF,TGTGCCAGCAGCCAAGACCAGGGGAGGAAGGAAAAACTGTTTTTT
-,TRBJ2-5,TRBV5-6,-,CASSLEGVGSGTQYF,TGTGCCAGCAGCTTGGAGGGTGTTGGCTCGGGGACCCAGTACTTC
-,TRBJ2-7,TRBV7-9,-,CASSPVVRRVNEQYF,TGTGCCAGCAGCCCGGTGGTCAGGAGGGTCAACGAGCAGTACTTC
-,TRBJ2-2,TRBV4-2,-,CASSLHSGTGNTGELFF,TGTGCCAGCAGCCTTCACTCCGGGACTGGGAACACCGGGGAGCTGTTTTTT
TRBD1,TRBJ2-3,TRBV5-4,-,CASRGGTGITDTQYF,TGTGCCAGCAGGGGCGGGACAGGGATAACAGATACGCAGTATTTT
-,TRBJ2-7,TRBV18,-,CASSPQGSYEQYF,TGTGCCAGCTCACCACAGGGCTCCTACGAGCAGTACTTC
-,TRBJ2-7,TRBV27,-,CASSYRALYEQYF,TGTGCCAGCAGTTACAGGGCCCTCTACGAGCAGTACTTC
-,TRBJ2-1,TRBV4-3,-,CASSPGLGTYNEQFF,TGCGCCAGCAGCCCGGGACTGGGCACCTACAATGAGCAGTTCTTC
-,TRBJ2-4,TRBV6-1,-,CASSEGGPYNIQYF,TGTGCCAGCAGTGAAGGAGGTCCCTATAACATTCAGTACTTC
-,TRBJ2-7,TRBV6-1,-,CASSEPGLSYEQYF,TGTGCCAGCAGTGAACCGGGACTTTCCTACGAGCAGTACTTC
-,TRBJ2-5,TRBV5-1,-,CASSSLYQETQYF,TGCGCCAGCAGCTCCCTGTACCAAGAGACCCAGTACTTC
-,TRBJ2-1,TRBV11-2,-,CASSLDTEQFF,TGTGCCAGCAGCTTGGACACTGAGCAGTTCTTC
-,TRBJ2-1,TRBV12-1,-,CASSRGLAGRTKDEQFF,TGTGCCAGCAGCCGGGGACTAGCGGGACGTACTAAGGATGAGCAGTTCTTC
-,TRBJ1-2,TRBV19,-,CASSIEGDAGYTF,TGTGCCAGTAGTATAGAGGGGGACGCTGGCTACACCTTC
-,TRBJ2-7,TRBV11-2,-,CASSRRDEQYF,TGTGCCAGCAGCCGGCGGGACGAGCAGTACTTC
-,TRBJ1-1,TRBV5-6,once,CASSPPGRGRTEAFF,TGTGCCAGCAGCCCCCCCGGGCGGGGTCGGACTGAAGCTTTCTTT
TRBD1,TRBJ2-1,TRBV7-6,-,CASSLGGQGAAEQFF,TGTGCCAGCAGCTTAGGAGGACAGGGGGCCGCTGAGCAGTTCTTC
-,TRBJ1-2,TRBV28,-,CASSERGGYGYTF,TGTGCCAGCAGTGAAAGGGGGGGTTATGGCTACACCTTC
TRBD1,TRBJ2-1,TRBV27,-,CASWTGAYNEQFF,TGTGCCAGCTGGACAGGGGCCTACAATGAGCAGTTCTTC
TRBD2,TRBJ2-1,TRBV10-1,many,CASSDRRTSGSSYNEQFF,TGCGCCAGCAGTGACCGCCGGACTAGCGGGAGCAGCTACAATGAGCAGTTCTTC
-,TRBJ2-7,TRBV4-3,-,CASSPRRVGVSHEQYF,TGCGCCAGCAGCCCCCGGCGAGTGGGAGTGTCCCACGAGCAGTACTTC
TRBD1,TRBJ2-7,TRBV28,-,CASGTGGAEEQYF,TGTGCCTCCGGGACAGGGGGCGCGGAGGAGCAGTACTTC
TRBD1,TRBJ1-2,TRBV15,-,CATSRDLPGGLDGYTF,TGTGCCACCAGCAGAGATCTTCCAGGGGGATTGGATGGCTACACCTTC
TRBD2,TRBJ2-7,TRBV7-2,-,CASSKPGTSGSSSYEQYF,TGTGCCAGCAGCAAGCCCGGGACTAGCGGGAGCTCCTCCTACGAGCAGTACTTC
TRBD1,TRBJ1-1,TRBV18,-,CASSAGGQGASEAFF,TGTGCCAGCTCCGCCGGGGGACAGGGGGCGAGTGAAGCTTTCTTT
-,TRBJ1-2,TRBV7-2,many,CASSQNSGVVYGYTF,TGTGCCAGCAGCCAGAACTCGGGGGTAGTCTATGGCTACACCTTC
-,TRBJ2-7,TRBV29-1,-,CSVPLVGSGNPYEQYF,TGCAGCGTCCCCCTGGTGGGTTCCGGCAACCCCTACGAGCAGTACTTC
-,TRBJ2-7,TRBV7-9,-,CASSLVWDIGVYF,TGTGCCAGCAGCTTAGTCTGGGACATCGGCGTTTACTTC
-,TRBJ2-5,TRBV9,-,CASSVGSIGGQETQYF,TGTGCCAGCAGCGTAGGGTCTATTGGGGGCCAAGAGACCCAGTACTTC
-,TRBJ2-7,TRBV7-6,many,CASSLSSRAVSYEQYF,TGTGCCAGCAGCTTAAGCTCCCGGGCGGTCTCCTACGAGCAGTACTTC
-,TRBJ2-7,TRBV6-1,few,CASSTRLYEQYF,TGTGCCAGCAGCACCCGCTTATACGAGCAGTACTTC
-,TRBJ1-5,TRBV7-2,-,CASSLWESNQPQHF,TGTGCCAGCAGCTTGTGGGAGAGCAATCAGCCCCAGCATTTT
-,TRBJ2-6,TRBV5-4,many,CASSLFRGAESGANVLTF,TGTGCCAGCAGCTTGTTCCGGGGGGCGGAATCTGGGGCCAACGTCCTGACTTTC
TRBD1,TRBJ1-1,TRBV5-1,-,CASSFTRTGNTEAFF,TGCGCCAGCAGCTTTACTCGGACAGGGAACACTGAAGCTTTCTTT
-,TRBJ2-6,TRBV30,-,CAWRRFSGANVLTF,TGTGCCTGGAGAAGGTTCTCTGGGGCCAACGTCCTGACTTTC
-,TRBJ2-5,TRBV13,-,CASSYLEGVQWETQYF,TGTGCCAGCAGCTACCTTGAGGGGGTGCAGTGGGAGACCCAGTACTTC
-,TRBJ1-5,TRBV30,-,CAWKGSGAQPQHF,TGTGCCTGGAAAGGGTCTGGGGCTCAGCCCCAGCATTTT
-,TRBJ2-3,TRBV7-8,-,CASSPAKLSTDTQYF,TGTGCCAGCAGCCCAGCGAAGCTAAGCACAGATACGCAGTATTTT
-,TRBJ2-1,TRBV6-5,-,CASSTQAGYNEQFF,TGTGCCAGCAGTACCCAGGCCGGCTACAATGAGCAGTTCTTC
-,TRBJ2-1,TRBV27,-,CASSYHWSGEQFF,TGTGCCAGCAGTTACCACTGGAGCGGGGAGCAGTTCTTC
TRBD1,TRBJ1-5,TRBV25-1,-,CASSEGRGPDQPQHF,TGTGCCAGCAGTGAAGGCAGGGGGCCCGATCAGCCCCAGCATTTT